This TCR beta chain was found in a study of cytomegalovirus exposure and HLA in healthy donors. Both 60 Vbeta primers and 13 Jbeta primers went into the PCR. The protocol was immunoSEQ multiplex PCR, while the TCRdb copy is restricted to in-frame clones and leaves out a portion. The sample lists 95,000 to 150,000 clones; approximately 71% were seen once. Per germline, CDR1 MNHEY and CDR2 SVGAGI. The V segment lost 6 bases and the J segment 8 bases; nucleotides outside the gene matches: 9. The CDR3 consists of 14 residues. The sequencing sample was made of PBMCs. The chain recombines TRBV6-5 with TRBJ1-2; 10 bases line up with TRBD1. The receptor's source is a woman between 45 and 60 years old in good health and CMV-seronegative. CDR3 sequence (DNA): TGTGCCAGCAGGCGCCCGGGACAGGGGCGAGGCTACACCTTC. Translating gives CASRRPGQGRGYTF.